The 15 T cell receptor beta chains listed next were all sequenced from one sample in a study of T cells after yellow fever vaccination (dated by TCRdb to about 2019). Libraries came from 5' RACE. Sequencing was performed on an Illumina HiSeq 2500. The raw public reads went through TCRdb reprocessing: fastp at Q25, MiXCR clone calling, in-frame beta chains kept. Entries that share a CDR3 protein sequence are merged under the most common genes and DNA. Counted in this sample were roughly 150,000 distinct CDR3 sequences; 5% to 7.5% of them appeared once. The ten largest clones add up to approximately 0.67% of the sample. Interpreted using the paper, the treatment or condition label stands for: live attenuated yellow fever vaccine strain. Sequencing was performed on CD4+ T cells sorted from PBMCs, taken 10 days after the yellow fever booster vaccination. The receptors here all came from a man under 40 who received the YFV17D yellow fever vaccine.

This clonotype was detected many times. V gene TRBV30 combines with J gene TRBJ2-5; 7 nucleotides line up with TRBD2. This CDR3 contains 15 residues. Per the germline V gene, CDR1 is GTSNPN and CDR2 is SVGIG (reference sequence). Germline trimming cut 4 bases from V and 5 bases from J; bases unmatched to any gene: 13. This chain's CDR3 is CAWNEGRASYETQYF. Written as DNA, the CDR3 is TGTGCCTGGAACGAAGGGAGGGCCTCGTACGAGACCCAGTACTTC.

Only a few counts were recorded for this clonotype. This chain's CDR3 is CASSEYSGGVTDTQYF. The CDR3 DNA follows: TGTGCCAGCAGTGAATATAGCGGGGGCGTCACAGATACGCAGTATTTT. The chain recombines TRBV6-1 with TRBJ2-3, with TRBD2 identical over 9 bases. Germline assignment: CDR1 MNHNS and CDR2 SASEGT. V was clipped by 2 bases and J by 2 bases; unmatched bases: 5. CDR3 size: 16 residues.

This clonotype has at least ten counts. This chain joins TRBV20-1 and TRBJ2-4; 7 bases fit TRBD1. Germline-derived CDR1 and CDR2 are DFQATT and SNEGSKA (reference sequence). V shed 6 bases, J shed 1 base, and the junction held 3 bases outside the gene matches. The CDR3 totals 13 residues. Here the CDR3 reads CSALQGAKNIQYF. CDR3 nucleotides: TGCAGTGCCCTACAGGGGGCCAAAAACATTCAGTACTTC.

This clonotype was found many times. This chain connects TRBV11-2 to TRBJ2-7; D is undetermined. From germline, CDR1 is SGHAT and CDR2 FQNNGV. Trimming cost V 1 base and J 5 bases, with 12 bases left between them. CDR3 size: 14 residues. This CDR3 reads CASSLGLRVHEQYF. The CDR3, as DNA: TGTGCCAGCAGCTTAGGATTAAGGGTCCACGAGCAGTACTTC. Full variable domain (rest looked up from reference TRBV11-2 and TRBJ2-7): EAGVAQSPRYKIIEKRQSVAFWCNPISGHATLYWYQQILGQGPKLLIQFQNNGVVDDSQLPKDRFSAERLKGVDSTLKIQPAKLEDSAVYLCASSLGLRVHEQYFGPGTRLTVT.

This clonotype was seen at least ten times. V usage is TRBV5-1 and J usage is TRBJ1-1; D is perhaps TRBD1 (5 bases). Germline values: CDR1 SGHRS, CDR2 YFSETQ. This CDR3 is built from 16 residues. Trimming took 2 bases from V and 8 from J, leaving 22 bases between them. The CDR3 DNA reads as TGCGCCAGCAGCTTCTCCCGGGACCGGCTCTCCGAAGAAGCTTTCTTT. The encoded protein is CASSFSRDRLSEEAFF. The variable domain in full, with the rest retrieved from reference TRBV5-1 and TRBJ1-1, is KAGVTQTPRYLIKTRGQQVTLSCSPISGHRSVSWYQQTPGQGLQFLFEYFSETQRNKGNFPGRFSGRQFSNSRSEMNVSTLELGDSALYLCASSFSRDRLSEEAFFGQGTRLTVV.

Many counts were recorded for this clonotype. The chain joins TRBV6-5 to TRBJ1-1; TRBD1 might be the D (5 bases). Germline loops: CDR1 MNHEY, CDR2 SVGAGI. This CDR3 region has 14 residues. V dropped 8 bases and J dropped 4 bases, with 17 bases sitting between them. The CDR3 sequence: CASDRRRGITEAFF. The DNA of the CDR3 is TGTGCCAGCGACCGACGTAGGGGAATCACTGAAGCTTTCTTT.

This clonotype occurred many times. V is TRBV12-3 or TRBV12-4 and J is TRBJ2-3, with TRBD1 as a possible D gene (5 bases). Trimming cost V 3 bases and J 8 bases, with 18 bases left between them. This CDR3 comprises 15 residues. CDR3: CASSFLAGPQGTQYF. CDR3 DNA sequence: TGTGCCAGCAGTTTCCTCGCAGGCCCCCAGGGTACGCAGTATTTT.

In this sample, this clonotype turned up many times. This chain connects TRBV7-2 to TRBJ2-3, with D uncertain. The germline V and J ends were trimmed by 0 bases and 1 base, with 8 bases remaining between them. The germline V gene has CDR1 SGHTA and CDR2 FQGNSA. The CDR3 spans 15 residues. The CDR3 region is CASSLALGRTDTQYF. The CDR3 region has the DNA TGTGCCAGCAGCTTAGCGTTGGGCCGCACAGATACGCAGTATTTT.

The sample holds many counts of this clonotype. The CDR3 bases are TGTGCCAGCTTTAGACTAGCGGGTATAATGAAGCAGTTCTTC. Translating gives CASFRLAGIMKQFF. The rearrangement joins TRBV11-2 to TRBJ2-1; 10 nucleotides align to TRBD2. CDR3 length: 14 amino acids. Germline V gives CDR1 SGHAT, CDR2 FQNNGV. The V segment lost 8 bases and the J segment 11 bases; nucleotides outside the gene matches: 12.

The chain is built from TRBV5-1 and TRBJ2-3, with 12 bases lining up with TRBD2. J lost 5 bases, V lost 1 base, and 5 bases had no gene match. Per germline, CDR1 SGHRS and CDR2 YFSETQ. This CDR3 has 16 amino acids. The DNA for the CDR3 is TGCGCCAGCAGCTTGTTGACTAGCGGGAGCGGAGATACGCAGTATTTT. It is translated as CASSLLTSGSGDTQYF.

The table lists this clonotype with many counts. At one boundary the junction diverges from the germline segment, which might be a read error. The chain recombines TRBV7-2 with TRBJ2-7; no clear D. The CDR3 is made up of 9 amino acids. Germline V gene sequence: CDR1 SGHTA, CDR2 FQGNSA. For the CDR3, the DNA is TGTGCCAGCAGCTCGTCCATCCTCTTC. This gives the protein CASSSSILF.

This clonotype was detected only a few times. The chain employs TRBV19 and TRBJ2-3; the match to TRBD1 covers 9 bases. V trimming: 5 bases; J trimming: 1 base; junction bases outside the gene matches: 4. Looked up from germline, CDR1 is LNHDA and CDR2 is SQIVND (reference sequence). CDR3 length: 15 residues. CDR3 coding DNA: TGTGCCAGTAGTCCCTGGACAGGGGGCACAGATACGCAGTATTTT. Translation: CASSPWTGGTDTQYF.

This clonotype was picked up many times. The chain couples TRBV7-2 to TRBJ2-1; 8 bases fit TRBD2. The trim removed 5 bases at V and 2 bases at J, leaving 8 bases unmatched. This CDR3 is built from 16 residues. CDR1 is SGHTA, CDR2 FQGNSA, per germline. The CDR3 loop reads CASSLGGGRTYNEQFF. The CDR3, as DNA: TGTGCCAGCAGCCTCGGGGGGGGGCGAACCTACAATGAGCAGTTCTTC.

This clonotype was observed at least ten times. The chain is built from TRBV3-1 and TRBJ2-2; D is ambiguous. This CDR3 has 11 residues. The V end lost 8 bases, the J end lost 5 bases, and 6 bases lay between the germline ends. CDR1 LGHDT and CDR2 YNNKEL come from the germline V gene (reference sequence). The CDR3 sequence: CASGSTGELFF. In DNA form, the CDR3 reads TGTGCCAGCGGATCTACCGGGGAGCTGTTTTTT. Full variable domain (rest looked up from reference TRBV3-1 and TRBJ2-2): DTAVSQTPKYLVTQMGNDKSIKCEQNLGHDTMYWYKQDSKKFLKIMFSYNNKELIINETVPNRFSPKSPDKAHLNLHINSLELGDSAVYFCASGSTGELFFGEGSRLTVL.

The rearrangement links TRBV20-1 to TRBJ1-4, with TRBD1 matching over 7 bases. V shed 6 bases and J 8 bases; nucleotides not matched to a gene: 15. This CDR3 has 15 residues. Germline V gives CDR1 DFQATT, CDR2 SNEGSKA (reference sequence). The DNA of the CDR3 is TGCAGTGCAGAACGTACCGGGACAGCGGAAGAAAAACTGTTTTTT. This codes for CSAERTGTAEEKLFF.